The 21 T cell receptor beta chains below come from one sample, sequenced in a study of shared T cell receptors in the human thymus. Generated by immunoSEQ multiplex PCR, the TCRdb table keeps only in-frame clones and is missing some. Among 500,000 to 750,000 clones listed, around 87% were seen once. The data were also submitted as part of a second study, on human thymus T cells.

The sequencing input was thymocytes. Receptor source: a boy younger than two with a congenital heart defect.

The chain employs TRBV6-5 and TRBJ2-7, with D possibly matching TRBD2 (5 bases). This CDR3 region has 14 residues. Deletions cut 4 bases from V and 4 bases from J, with 14 bases between. Germline-derived CDR1 and CDR2 are MNHEY and SVGAGI. The CDR3 nucleotides are TGTGCCAGCAGTTCGGTCGGAGGCGAATACGAGCAGTACTTC. Amino acids: CASSSVGGEYEQYF.

This clone was observed a single time. V and J are TRBV7-2 and TRBJ2-3; 12 positions agree with TRBD2. Germline V gives CDR1 SGHTA, CDR2 FQGNSA. With V trimmed by 5 bases and J by 2 bases, 14 bases remained unmatched. The CDR3 spans 19 residues. CDR3 sequence (DNA): TGTGCCAGCAGCCCGGGACTAGCGGGCCACCTCACCTACACAGATACGCAGTATTTT. It translates to CASSPGLAGHLTYTDTQYF.

The V gene is TRBV6-5, the J gene TRBJ1-2, with 10 nucleotides matching TRBD1. The CDR3 runs 14 residues. V lost 6 bases, J lost 7 bases, and 8 bases stayed unmatched. The germline V gene encodes CDR1 MNHEY and CDR2 SVGAGI. This chain's CDR3 is CASSPSTGGCGYTF. The CDR3 region has the DNA TGTGCCAGCAGCCCCTCGACAGGGGGCTGTGGCTACACCTTC.

As regards this clone: No DNA is shown, since the ends of the CDR3 on it are uncertain; the CDR3 is the one TCRdb lists. J is TRBJ2-7 and V is TRBV12-1; TRBD2 is the table's D call, not checked against the DNA. TRBV12-1 is shown as a pseudogene. The CDR3 extends over 16 residues, inclusive of both ends. The CDR3 loop reads CASSFASGSYSYEQYF.

J is TRBJ2-7 and V is TRBV19; TRBD1 matches at 7 bases. Looked up from germline, CDR1 is LNHDA and CDR2 is SQIVND (reference sequence). The CDR3 runs to 14 residues. Trimming at V came to 5 bases and at J to 2 bases, leaving 6 bases not matched to a gene. The CDR3 DNA follows: TGTGCCAGTAGTGTATCCGGGACAGCCTACGAGCAGTACTTC. Amino acids: CASSVSGTAYEQYF.

The V gene is TRBV18, the J gene TRBJ1-1; 7 positions agree with TRBD1. V trimming: 1 base; J trimming: 2 bases; junction bases outside the gene matches: 13. Germline CDR1 KGHSH, CDR2 LQKENI. The CDR3 covers 18 residues. CDR3 in amino acids: CASSPLGQRPRINTEAFF. The CDR3 region has the DNA TGTGCCAGCTCACCACTGGGACAGCGACCCCGGATTAACACTGAAGCTTTCTTT.

Worth noting for this clone: One end of the junction fails to match germline, which may point to a read error. The V and J genes are TRBV4-3 and TRBJ2-7; D gene unclear. The CDR3 is 14 residues long. Germline V CDR1 and CDR2: LGHNA, YSLEER. CDR3 nucleotide sequence: TGCGCCAGCAGCCTGCACGCAGTCTCCCACGAGCAGTACTTC. Translating it yields CASSLHAVSHEQYF.

The genes are TRBV5-5 and TRBJ2-7; 13 bases match TRBD2. This CDR3 comprises 15 residues. V was pared by 6 bases and J by 12 bases, with 15 bases of the junction left unmatched. From germline, CDR1 is SGHKS and CDR2 YYEKEE (reference sequence). CDR3 nucleotide sequence: TGTGCCAGCATCCCCAAGGGACTAGCGGGACCCCCTCCGTACTTC. Translation gives CASIPKGLAGPPPYF.

The chain links TRBV7-2 to TRBJ1-2, with no clear D. This CDR3 has 16 amino acids. Germline CDR1 SGHTA, CDR2 FQGNSA. V was clipped by 1 base and J by 2 bases, with 14 bases between them. CDR3 bases: TGTGCCAGCAGCTTAGTGCGGCCAGCAGAAAACTATGGCTACACCTTC. Translated, it gives CASSLVRPAENYGYTF.

V gene TRBV9 combines with J gene TRBJ1-3; D is undetermined. Deletions cut 0 bases from V and 0 bases from J, with 10 bases between. Germline V gives CDR1 SGDLS, CDR2 YYNGEE. This CDR3 region has 16 residues. CDR3 sequence reads: CASSVGRTSSGNTIYF. DNA of the CDR3: TGTGCCAGCAGCGTAGGGAGGACCAGCTCTGGAAACACCATATATTTT.

This clone was seen a few times. The J gene is TRBJ2-7, the V gene TRBV7-2, with TRBD2 identical over 10 bases. Germline lookup yields CDR1 SGHTA and CDR2 FQGNSA. V was clipped by 5 bases and J by 2 bases; unmatched bases: 6. This CDR3 is 15 amino acids long. CDR3 nucleotides: TGTGCCAGCAGCCTTGAGCGGGAGGGGACCTACGAGCAGTACTTC. Translating gives CASSLEREGTYEQYF.

The gene calls are TRBV28 and TRBJ1-4, with D possibly TRBD1 on 5 matching bases. The germline V gene encodes CDR1 MDHEN and CDR2 SYDVKM. This CDR3 is 16 amino acids long. Deletions cut 6 bases from V and 8 bases from J, with 22 bases between. The CDR3 region has the DNA TGTGCCAGCAGCCCAAGGGGCCGCACGGGTGACGAAAAACTGTTTTTT. Residues: CASSPRGRTGDEKLFF. The full variable domain, completed using reference TRBV28 and TRBJ1-4, is DVKVTQSSRYLVKRTGEKVFLECVQDMDHENMFWYRQDPGLGLRLIYFSYDVKMKEKGDIPEGYSVSREKKERFSLILESASTNQTSMYLCASSPRGRTGDEKLFFGSGTQLSVL.

The chain recombines TRBV18 with TRBJ1-1, with 10 bases that match TRBD1. CDR1 and CDR2 (germline): KGHSH, LQKENI. Unmatched junction bases numbered 4, after V lost 6 bases and J lost 6 bases. This CDR3 comprises 13 residues. The CDR3: CASSRQGAPEAFF. The CDR3 coding sequence is TGTGCCAGCTCGCGACAGGGGGCGCCTGAAGCTTTCTTT.

The V gene is TRBV28, the J gene TRBJ2-3; weak D call: TRBD1 (5 bases). Germline CDR1 is MDHEN and CDR2 is SYDVKM. The CDR3 runs 15 residues. V lost 3 bases and J lost 0, with 10 bases in between. The CDR3 DNA follows: TGTGCCAGCAGTTTGACAGAAACTAGCACAGATACGCAGTATTTT. It encodes CASSLTETSTDTQYF.

This chain joins TRBV7-8 and TRBJ2-5, with 12 bases identical to TRBD2. The CDR3 runs 15 residues. CDR1 and CDR2 from the germline V gene are SGHVS and FQNEAQ. V lost 6 bases to trimming and J lost 5 bases; unmatched junction nucleotides: 7. CDR3 nucleotide sequence: TGTGCCAGCAGGCCTAGCGGGAGGGCCGGTGAGACCCAGTACTTC. Its translation is CASRPSGRAGETQYF.

This clone has just a few counts. The chain combines TRBV15 with TRBJ2-7; 9 bases agree with TRBD2. The trim removed 1 base at V and 3 bases at J, leaving 4 bases unmatched. The CDR3 consists of 15 residues. Germline CDR1 LNHNV, CDR2 YYDKDF (reference sequence). The CDR3 DNA reads as TGTGCCACCAGCAGAGCCATTAGCGGGGGCTACGAGCAGTACTTC. Translation: CATSRAISGGYEQYF.

V is TRBV6-1 and J is TRBJ2-7; TRBD1 aligns across 10 bases. Losses at the gene ends were 6 bases for V and 3 bases for J; bases not matched to a gene: 2. The CDR3 consists of 13 residues. Germline loops: CDR1 MNHNS, CDR2 SASEGT. The CDR3 sequence is CASSRDRGYEQYF. The CDR3 DNA follows: TGTGCCAGCAGCAGGGACAGGGGCTACGAGCAGTACTTC.

The chain's CDR3 is CASSRILFGMAETQYF. CDR3 nucleotides: TGTGCCAGTAGTAGGATCCTGTTCGGGATGGCAGAGACCCAGTACTTC. The J gene is TRBJ2-5, the V gene TRBV19; TRBD2 might be the D (5 bases). The V gene lost 4 bases and the J gene lost 4 bases, with 19 bases spanning the gap. CDR1 is LNHDA, CDR2 SQIVND, per germline (reference sequence). The CDR3 totals 16 residues.

The J gene is TRBJ2-7, the V gene TRBV5-6, with TRBD2 identical over 7 bases. Germline CDR1 and CDR2: SGHDT and YYEEEE. The CDR3 totals 14 residues. V lost 2 bases and J lost 3; bases outside the gene matches: 5. The CDR3 reads CASSFSGRSYEQYF. CDR3 nucleotides: TGTGCCAGCAGCTTCTCCGGGAGGAGCTACGAGCAGTACTTC. Together with reference TRBV5-6 and TRBJ2-7, the CDR3 gives the full variable domain: DAGVTQSPTHLIKTRGQQVTLRCSPKSGHDTVSWYQQALGQGPQFIFQYYEEEERQRGNFPDRFSGHQFPNYSSELNVNALLLGDSALYLCASSFSGRSYEQYFGPGTRLTVT.

V gene TRBV28 combines with J gene TRBJ1-2; 7 nucleotides line up with TRBD1. Germline CDR1 reads MDHEN; CDR2 reads SYDVKM. V was clipped by 2 bases and J by 5 bases; unmatched bases: 11. The CDR3 is 16 residues long. This chain's CDR3 is CASSLRTGGPVYGYTF. The CDR3 bases are TGTGCCAGCAGTTTAAGGACAGGCGGCCCCGTTTATGGCTACACCTTC.

This chain uses TRBV25-1 with TRBJ2-1; 11 nucleotides agree with TRBD1. This CDR3 comprises 16 residues. CDR1 and CDR2 from the germline V gene are MGHDK and SYGVNS. Trimming at V came to 2 bases and at J to 8 bases, leaving 8 bases not matched to a gene. The CDR3 DNA sequence: TGTGCCAGCAGTGAACCCGCGGGACAGGGGGGGGATGAGCAGTTCTTC. Amino acids: CASSEPAGQGGDEQFF.